What follows are 8 T cell receptor beta chains derived from one specimen sequenced in a study of blood T cell repertoires in COVID-19. Generated by immunoSEQ multiplex PCR, the TCRdb table keeps only in-frame clones and is missing some. This table holds around 270,000 clones, around 86% found once. Sequenced material: peripheral blood. The source is a man aged 35 to 55 who had recovered from COVID-19.

The CDR3 spells CASSFRGLEEKLFF. Written as DNA, the CDR3 is TGTGCCAGCAGCTTCAGGGGGTTGGAGGAAAAACTGTTTTTT. V usage is TRBV3-1 (or the pseudogene TRBV3-2) and J usage is TRBJ1-4, with 7 bases aligning to TRBD1. V dropped 5 bases and J dropped 8; count of bases not matched to a gene: 8. The CDR3 spans 14 residues. Germline loops: CDR1 LGHDT, CDR2 YNNKEL (reference sequence).

J is TRBJ2-7 and V is TRBV12-3 or TRBV12-4; TRBD1 matches 9 bases. Unmatched junction bases numbered 7, after V lost 6 bases and J lost 7 bases. The CDR3 has 13 residues. The CDR3, as DNA: TGTGCCAGCAGGGCGGACAGGGGTAGGGAGCAGTACTTC. Its protein product is CASRADRGREQYF.

This clone was seen once. V usage is TRBV19 and J usage is TRBJ2-3, with 7 bases that match TRBD2. This CDR3 spans 13 amino acids. CDR1 is LNHDA and CDR2 is SQIVND in the germline V gene (reference sequence). V trimming: 6 bases; J trimming: 1 base; junction bases outside the gene matches: 1. The CDR3 coding sequence is TGTGCCAGTAGGGGGAGGGGCACAGATACGCAGTATTTT. Amino acids: CASRGRGTDTQYF.

V and J are TRBV5-4 and TRBJ2-7, with D possibly being TRBD2 (6 bases). The CDR3 runs to 13 residues. Germline V CDR1 and CDR2: SGHNT, YYREEE (reference sequence). V gave up 4 bases and J gave up 5 bases, with 13 bases separating them. CDR3 bases: TGTGCCAGCAGCCCCTCACGGGGGAACGAGCAGTACTTC. Its protein is CASSPSRGNEQYF.

V and J are TRBV10-2 and TRBJ2-5; 11 bases align to TRBD1. The germline CDR1 and CDR2 sequences are WSHSY and SAAADI. The CDR3 runs 12 residues. After removal of 8 bases from V and 4 bases from J, the junction contained 0 bases not matched to a gene. The CDR3: CASGTGGETQYF. The CDR3 DNA reads TGCGCCAGCGGGACAGGGGGAGAGACCCAGTACTTC.

The J gene is TRBJ1-5, the V gene TRBV19, with D possibly matching TRBD1 (6 bases). Trimming shortened V by 4 bases and J by 0 bases, and 10 bases separated the two germline ends. CDR3 length equals 15 residues. Germline V lookup: CDR1 LNHDA, CDR2 SQIVND (reference sequence). The CDR3 DNA is TGTGCCAGTAGTACCCACAGGGCTAGCAATCAGCCCCAGCATTTT. Translating it yields CASSTHRASNQPQHF.

V gene TRBV6-2 or TRBV6-3 combines with J gene TRBJ2-1; 7 positions agree with TRBD1. The CDR3 spans 16 residues. The germline V gene encodes CDR1 MNHEY and CDR2 SVGEGT. The V segment lost 2 bases and the J segment 5 bases; nucleotides outside the gene matches: 9. CDR3 DNA: TGTGCCAGCAGTTACGGTAGGGGGCAGGCACACAATGAGCAGTTCTTC. Amino acid sequence: CASSYGRGQAHNEQFF.

V and J are TRBV25-1 and TRBJ1-1; D perhaps matches TRBD1 (5 bases). This CDR3 contains 14 residues. The ends were cut back, 4 bases at V and 1 base at J, with 10 bases in the middle. Germline CDR1 MGHDK, CDR2 SYGVNS. The CDR3: CASSAGHTNTEAFF. The CDR3 bases are TGTGCCAGCAGTGCAGGACATACGAACACTGAAGCTTTCTTT.